Below are 20 T cell receptor beta chains sequenced from a single sample in a study of CD8+ T cells in alopecia areata. It was cDNA, reverse transcribed from extracted RNA, that served as the sequencing template. The protocol was immunoSEQ multiplex PCR, while the TCRdb copy is restricted to in-frame clones and leaves out a portion. The table lists 89,000 or so clones, 45% to 60% of them singletons. Sequenced sample: NKG2D-high CD8+ T cells sorted from blood. The receptors shown here come from a human donor with alopecia areata.

This clone was detected once. The chain carries TRBV29-1 and TRBJ2-3, with TRBD1 matching 8 bases. V lost 6 bases and J lost 4; bases outside the gene matches: 6. The CDR3 contains 13 residues. The germline V gene encodes CDR1 SQVTM and CDR2 ANQGSEA. Here the CDR3 reads CSVTRGLADTQYF. The CDR3 DNA sequence: TGCAGCGTCACCAGGGGGCTGGCAGATACGCAGTATTTT.

The rearrangement uses TRBV28 and TRBJ2-2; possibly TRBD2 for D (6 bases). This CDR3 is 14 amino acids long. CDR1 is MDHEN, CDR2 SYDVKM, per germline. With 4 bases removed from V and 3 bases from J, the gap between germline ends came to 9 bases. As DNA, the CDR3 is TGTGCCAGCAGTTCCGGGACTCACACCGGGGAGCTGTTTTTT. Protein sequence: CASSSGTHTGELFF.

The chain joins TRBV4-1 to TRBJ2-1, with D possibly matching TRBD1 (5 bases). Germline CDR1 MGHRA, CDR2 YSYEKL. This CDR3 contains 16 residues. V was trimmed by 4 bases and J by 2 bases, leaving 15 bases between them. The CDR3 DNA follows: TGCGCCAGCAGCCCCAGGGTGATTCCACCCTACAATGAGCAGTTCTTC. Its protein is CASSPRVIPPYNEQFF.

In this sample, this clone turned up a few times. The chain links TRBV29-1 to TRBJ2-7, with 13 bases that match TRBD2. V was clipped by 6 bases and J by 0 bases; unmatched bases: 5. Germline V gene sequence: CDR1 SQVTM, CDR2 ANQGSEA. This CDR3 has 15 residues. CDR3 loop: CSVPGLAGHSYEQYF. The CDR3 bases are TGCAGCGTCCCGGGACTAGCGGGGCACTCCTACGAGCAGTACTTC.

V is TRBV20-1 and J is TRBJ2-7; D unresolved. Germline CDR1 and CDR2: DFQATT and SNEGSKA (reference sequence). Trimming shortened V by 4 bases and J by 3 bases, and 7 bases separated the two germline ends. The CDR3 spans 11 residues. CDR3 amino acids: CSANPIYEQYF. CDR3 bases: TGCAGTGCTAATCCCATCTACGAGCAGTACTTC.

This chain uses TRBV27 with TRBJ1-5; D is possibly TRBD1 (5 bases). Germline V CDR1 and CDR2: MNHEY, SMNVEV (reference sequence). The CDR3 loop spans 14 amino acids. V was trimmed by 3 bases and J by 5 bases, leaving 11 bases between them. CDR3 bases: TGTGCCAGCAGTTTGACGCGAGGGGATCAGCCCCAGCATTTT. Translating gives CASSLTRGDQPQHF.

A few counts support this clone. The chain joins TRBV29-1 to TRBJ1-2; D is unresolved. The CDR3 consists of 16 residues. Trimming stripped 2 bases from V and 3 bases from J, with 19 bases between. Per germline, CDR1 SQVTM and CDR2 ANQGSEA. Here the CDR3 reads CSVEFYEHGAYYGYTF. CDR3 in DNA: TGCAGCGTTGAATTTTACGAGCATGGAGCCTACTATGGCTACACCTTC.

In DNA form, the CDR3 reads TGTGCCAGCAGCGTAGCTCGGGACACCAATGAGCAGTTCTTC. Protein product: CASSVARDTNEQFF. This sequence joins TRBV9 and TRBJ2-1; D possibly corresponds to TRBD1 (6 bases). V was pared by 0 bases and J by 6 bases, with 10 bases between. CDR1 SGDLS and CDR2 YYNGEE come from the germline V gene. CDR3 size: 14 residues.

The chain has TRBV27 and TRBJ2-1; D gene uncertain. This CDR3 contains 15 residues. Germline assignment: CDR1 MNHEY and CDR2 SMNVEV (reference sequence). With 3 bases removed from V and 0 bases from J, the gap between germline ends came to 9 bases. CDR3 amino acids: CASSFSQSSYNEQFF. The CDR3 DNA follows: TGTGCCAGCAGTTTTTCGCAGAGCTCCTACAATGAGCAGTTCTTC.

The CDR3 region has the DNA TGCGCCAGCAAAGGGGGGAACACTGAAGCTTTCTTT. Residues: CASKGGNTEAFF. The chain recombines TRBV4-1 with TRBJ1-1; D is perhaps TRBD1 (6 bases). This CDR3 has 12 residues. The V and J ends lost 7 bases and 1 base respectively, with 7 bases between them. The V gene's germline CDR1 is MGHRA and CDR2 YSYEKL.

The chain has TRBV27 and TRBJ2-7; D not certain. With 4 bases removed from V and 5 bases from J, the gap between germline ends came to 6 bases. This CDR3 contains 11 residues. Germline V lookup: CDR1 MNHEY, CDR2 SMNVEV (reference sequence). The CDR3 protein is CASSYMDEQYF. The CDR3 DNA is TGTGCCAGCAGTTACATGGACGAGCAGTACTTC.

The sample holds a few counts of this clone. J is TRBJ2-1 and V is TRBV29-1; D gene ambiguous. The CDR3 has 14 residues. The V and J ends lost 1 base and 4 bases respectively, with 11 bases between them. Germline V lookup: CDR1 SQVTM, CDR2 ANQGSEA. CDR3 protein: CSVEVRALYNEQFF. DNA of the CDR3: TGCAGCGTTGAAGTAAGAGCCCTGTACAATGAGCAGTTCTTC.

This clone was picked up a small number of times. The chain links TRBV2 to TRBJ2-1; TRBD1 might be the D (5 bases). CDR1 is SNHLY, CDR2 FYNNEI, per germline. The CDR3 has 11 residues. With 8 bases removed from V and 7 bases from J, the gap between germline ends came to 9 bases. The CDR3 DNA sequence: TGTGCCAGCGAACAGGTTAATGAGCAGTTCTTC. Amino acid sequence: CASEQVNEQFF.

The chain has TRBV10-2 and TRBJ2-5; TRBD2 matches at 14 bases. The junction had 9 bases not matched to a gene; V was cut back by 2 bases and J by 4 bases. The CDR3 loop spans 18 amino acids. CDR1 and CDR2 from the germline V gene are WSHSY and SAAADI. In DNA, the CDR3 is TGCGCCAGCAGTGAGCCGACCGGGACTAGCGGGGGAGGAGAGACCCAGTACTTC. Amino acid sequence: CASSEPTGTSGGGETQYF.

The rearrangement links TRBV27 to TRBJ1-1, with no clear D. Germline V gene sequence: CDR1 MNHEY, CDR2 SMNVEV (reference sequence). The CDR3 loop spans 11 amino acids. With 10 bases removed from V and 11 bases from J, the gap between germline ends came to 17 bases. CDR3 nucleotide sequence: TGTGCCATCGGACGCTCGGGAGCGGCTTTCTTT. Its protein is CAIGRSGAAFF.

The rearrangement uses TRBV7-9 and TRBJ2-1; D gene unclear. This CDR3 region has 14 residues. Trimming shortened V by 3 bases and J by 1 base, and 7 bases separated the two germline ends. Germline values: CDR1 SEHNR, CDR2 FQNEAQ (reference sequence). In DNA, the CDR3 is TGTGCCAGCAGCTTTGGCGGTTCCTACAATGAGCAGTTCTTC. Protein: CASSFGGSYNEQFF.

V is TRBV27 and J is TRBJ2-5; D is unresolved. V lost 6 bases and J 1 base, leaving 9 bases between the germline ends. The CDR3 totals 13 residues. From germline, CDR1 is MNHEY and CDR2 SMNVEV (reference sequence). As DNA, the CDR3 is TGTGCCAGCAGCAGAACAGCCCAAGAGACCCAGTACTTC. As protein: CASSRTAQETQYF.

In DNA, the CDR3 is TGCAGCGTTACCCCTCCAGTAGGCCAAGAGACCCAGTACTTC. It yields the protein CSVTPPVGQETQYF. The J gene is TRBJ2-5, the V gene TRBV29-1; the D is unclear. The germline V gene has CDR1 SQVTM and CDR2 ANQGSEA. This CDR3 is built from 14 residues. Trimming shortened V by 5 bases and J by 1 base, and 14 bases separated the two germline ends.

In this sample, this clone turned up a few times. This sequence joins TRBV28 and TRBJ2-7; 9 positions agree with TRBD1. There are 15 residues in the CDR3. Germline assignment: CDR1 MDHEN and CDR2 SYDVKM. V was pared by 6 bases and J by 11 bases, with 17 bases of the junction left unmatched. For the CDR3, the DNA is TGTGCCAGCAGACCTAAAACAGGGGGCGGAAAAGAGGAGTACTTC. Its protein is CASRPKTGGGKEEYF.

This chain joins TRBV23-1 and TRBJ1-5; 7 bases map to TRBD1. TRBV23-1 qualifies as an ORF whose function is uncertain. The CDR3 runs 15 residues. The trim removed 4 bases at V and 0 bases at J, leaving 3 bases unmatched. The CDR3 region is CASSLTGDSNQPQHF. Written as DNA, the CDR3 is TGCGCCAGCAGTCTAACAGGGGATAGCAATCAGCCCCAGCATTTT.